Following are 27 T cell receptor beta chains from one sample sequenced in a study of blood T cells in healthy people across ages. The authors ran a second PCR of roughly 7 to 11 cycles using a sample-barcoded 5' primer and a J-beta primer mix. TCRdb fed the 5' RACE reads into MiXCR, producing one record per CDR3 protein. The sample yields about 1,400,000 distinct CDR3 sequences, 35% to 45% seen once. The sequenced sample consisted of blood. These receptors came from a woman under 30 in good health.

This clonotype was detected only a few times. V and J are TRBV7-2 and TRBJ2-7; TRBD1 agrees at 7 bases. This CDR3 comprises 14 residues. Germline V gives CDR1 SGHTA, CDR2 FQGNSA. V shed 1 base and J 7 bases; nucleotides not matched to a gene: 7. The CDR3 nucleotides are TGTGCCAGCAGCTTAGAGGGGGCGAGAAATGAGCAGTACTTC. Protein sequence: CASSLEGARNEQYF.

The chain carries TRBV7-2 and TRBJ2-7, with 13 nucleotides matching TRBD2. CDR1 is SGHTA, CDR2 FQGNSA, per germline. The CDR3 length is 15 residues. J gave up 4 bases and V 5 bases, and 5 bases lay outside the gene matches. The CDR3: CASSTGLAGYYEQYF. CDR3 nucleotide sequence: TGTGCCAGCAGCACGGGACTAGCGGGATATTACGAGCAGTACTTC.

The chain links TRBV20-1 to TRBJ2-1; weak D call: TRBD2 (6 bases). The germline V gene has CDR1 DFQATT and CDR2 SNEGSKA (reference sequence). This CDR3 is 15 amino acids long. Trimming cost V 4 bases and J 7 bases, with 20 bases left between them. This chain's CDR3 is CSATTGGTGANEQFF. CDR3 DNA sequence: TGCAGTGCTACTACAGGTGGAACGGGAGCGAATGAGCAGTTCTTC.

Ten or more counts support this clonotype. The V gene is TRBV6-5, the J gene TRBJ2-5; TRBD2 aligns across 7 bases. Germline V gene sequence: CDR1 MNHEY, CDR2 SVGAGI. With 0 bases clipped from V and 0 bases from J, the junction kept 1 base outside the gene matches. CDR3 length equals 15 residues. CDR3 nucleotide sequence: TGTGCCAGCAGTTACTCGGGGGGGTACCAAGAGACCCAGTACTTC. Protein: CASSYSGGYQETQYF.

Only a few counts were recorded for this clonotype. V is TRBV20-1 and J is TRBJ2-7; TRBD2 matches 7 bases. The length of the CDR3 is 15 residues. The V gene's germline CDR1 is DFQATT and CDR2 SNEGSKA (reference sequence). With 4 bases clipped from V and 0 bases from J, the junction kept 9 bases outside the gene matches. CDR3 residues: CSAIAGVSPSYEQYF. As DNA, the CDR3 is TGCAGTGCTATAGCGGGCGTGAGCCCCTCCTACGAGCAGTACTTC.

The chain couples TRBV12-3 or TRBV12-4 to TRBJ2-1, with 7 positions matching TRBD1. Losses at the gene ends were 7 bases for V and 10 bases for J; bases not matched to a gene: 4. CDR3 length equals 11 residues. The CDR3 here is CASNTGAEQFF. The CDR3 coding sequence is TGTGCCAGCAACACAGGGGCGGAGCAGTTCTTC.

This clonotype has a single count. The chain has TRBV4-1 and TRBJ2-3; D not certain. CDR1 and CDR2 from the germline V gene are MGHRA and YSYEKL. Trimming shortened V by 4 bases and J by 6 bases, and 14 bases separated the two germline ends. This CDR3 is 14 amino acids long. CDR3 coding DNA: TGCGCCAGCAGCCCTTTGACCGAGAGGGATACGCAGTATTTT. Its protein is CASSPLTERDTQYF.

This clonotype was recorded once. The V gene is TRBV20-1, the J gene TRBJ2-4, with D maybe TRBD2 (7 bases). The J call is doubtful: the DNA matches TRBJ2-7 better. Germline V gives CDR1 DFQATT, CDR2 SNEGSKA (reference sequence). The CDR3 is 14 amino acids. The CDR3 DNA reads as TGCAGTGTGGGGGGGGCCGGACCCACCTACGAGCAGTACTTC. Translated: CSVGGAGPTYEQYF.

The chain uses TRBV6-1 and TRBJ1-1; 8 nucleotides line up with TRBD1. Per germline, CDR1 MNHNS and CDR2 SASEGT. V lost 7 bases to trimming and J lost 2 bases; unmatched junction nucleotides: 6. The CDR3 has 14 residues. The CDR3 sequence is CASNRDRLNTEAFF. The CDR3 nucleotides are TGTGCCAGCAACCGGGACAGGCTAAACACTGAAGCTTTCTTT.

This clonotype occurred a few times. J is TRBJ2-7 and V is TRBV4-1; TRBD1 matches 7 bases. This CDR3 region has 15 residues. V lost 1 base and J lost 0; bases outside the gene matches: 3. Per germline, CDR1 MGHRA and CDR2 YSYEKL. The DNA of the CDR3 is TGCGCCAGCAGCCAAGCCCAGGGGGACTCCTACGAGCAGTACTTC. It encodes CASSQAQGDSYEQYF.

In regard to this clonotype: One junction end does not reproduce the germline sequence, and a read error may be involved. The chain employs TRBV19 and TRBJ2-6; D is unclear. Germline V gene data show CDR1 as LNHDA and CDR2 as SQIVND (reference sequence). There are 14 residues in the CDR3. CDR3 in amino acids: CVSKKTDGANVLTF. CDR3 nucleotide sequence: TGTGTCAGTAAAAAAACAGACGGGGCCAACGTCCTGACTTTC.

In this sample, this clonotype turned up a few times. V and J are TRBV20-1 and TRBJ2-7; D is unclear. The V end was cut by 6 bases, the J end by 0 bases, with 12 bases between. This CDR3 has 13 amino acids. Looked up from germline, CDR1 is DFQATT and CDR2 is SNEGSKA (reference sequence). The CDR3 DNA is TGCAGTGCCGTGGTGAGGAGCTCCTACGAGCAGTACTTC. This gives the protein CSAVVRSSYEQYF.

This clonotype has just a few counts. This sequence joins TRBV28 and TRBJ2-5; TRBD1 matches 11 bases. CDR3 length: 14 amino acids. V gave up 5 bases and J gave up 11 bases; unmatched junction bases: 10. Germline assignment: CDR1 MDHEN and CDR2 SYDVKM. CDR3 DNA: TGTGCCAGCAGTCGGACAGGGGGCCTGGTGGAGCAGTACTTC. It yields the protein CASSRTGGLVEQYF.

V usage is TRBV20-1 and J usage is TRBJ2-7, with 7 positions matching TRBD2. With the DNA end fitting TRBJ2-5 better, the J assignment may be wrong. This CDR3 comprises 14 residues. Germline-derived CDR1 and CDR2 are DFQATT and SNEGSKA (reference sequence). CDR3 amino acids: CSPSVGRRGETQYF. CDR3 nucleotide sequence: TGCAGTCCTTCCGTTGGTCGGCGGGGGGAGACCCAGTACTTC.

At least ten counts were recorded for this clonotype. The genes are TRBV20-1 and TRBJ2-5, with 15 bases matching TRBD2. Germline V gene data show CDR1 as DFQATT and CDR2 as SNEGSKA (reference sequence). The CDR3 is 18 amino acids. V dropped 6 bases and J dropped 2; count of bases not matched to a gene: 13. The CDR3 loop reads CSATNPPGTSGGQETQYF. The DNA of the CDR3 is TGCAGTGCGACCAACCCGCCCGGGACTAGCGGGGGGCAAGAGACCCAGTACTTC.

This clonotype was seen more than once but under ten times. J is TRBJ2-3 and V is TRBV11-2; D unresolved. V was trimmed by 1 base and J by 7 bases, leaving 12 bases between them. Germline V gene sequence: CDR1 SGHAT, CDR2 FQNNGV. This CDR3 region has 14 residues. The CDR3 spells CASSLGPVPYTQYF. The DNA of the CDR3 is TGTGCCAGCAGCTTAGGGCCGGTGCCGTATACGCAGTATTTT.

In this sample, this clonotype turned up once. This sequence joins TRBV24-1 and TRBJ2-5; D is unclear. Germline V gene data show CDR1 as KGHDR and CDR2 as SFDVKD. There are 15 residues in the CDR3. The V end lost 3 bases, the J end lost 11 bases, and 21 bases lay between the germline ends. The CDR3 loop is CATSDVQGLENEQYF. The CDR3 coding sequence is TGTGCCACCAGTGATGTGCAAGGTTTAGAAAATGAGCAGTACTTC.

The sample holds a few counts of this clonotype. The chain carries TRBV6-5 and TRBJ1-1; no definite D call. Germline V CDR1 and CDR2: MNHEY, SVGAGI. The CDR3 loop spans 13 amino acids. V lost 5 bases and J lost 6, with 13 bases in between. The CDR3 bases are TGTGCCAGCAGTGCCCAGTCCCTGTCTGAAGCTTTCTTT. It is translated as CASSAQSLSEAFF.

This chain connects TRBV27 to TRBJ2-5; D assignment may be TRBD1 or TRBD2 (6 bases each). V shed 6 bases and J shed 11 bases, with 19 bases lying between them. Germline V lookup: CDR1 MNHEY, CDR2 SMNVEV (reference sequence). The CDR3 is made up of 13 amino acids. DNA for the CDR3: TGTGCCAGCAGAGAGGCGGGAAGGGGGGAGCAGTACTTC. Its protein product is CASREAGRGEQYF.

This sequence joins TRBV10-3 and TRBJ1-3, with D unresolved. CDR3 size: 13 residues. CDR1 is ENHRY and CDR2 is SYGVKD in the germline V gene. V was shortened by 2 bases and J by 3 bases, with 5 bases between the two germline ends. The CDR3: CAISELSGNTIYF. The DNA for the CDR3 is TGTGCCATCAGTGAGCTGAGTGGAAACACCATATATTTT.

The V and J genes are TRBV11-1 and TRBJ2-1; 14 nucleotides agree with TRBD2. V was pared by 3 bases and J by 10 bases, with 8 bases of the junction left unmatched. Germline loops: CDR1 SGHAT, CDR2 FQDESV (reference sequence). The CDR3 totals 16 residues. The CDR3 DNA is TGTGCCAGCAGCTTTAGCGGACTAGCGGGAGGATACGAGCAGTTCTTC. Its protein is CASSFSGLAGGYEQFF.

The chain has TRBV6-6 and TRBJ2-1; weak D call: TRBD1 (5 bases). V shed 5 bases and J shed 3 bases, with 17 bases lying between them. Germline lookup yields CDR1 MNHNY and CDR2 SVGAGI (reference sequence). This CDR3 contains 16 residues. CDR3 in amino acids: CASSRQNRPLYNEQFF. CDR3 in DNA: TGTGCCAGCAGTAGACAGAATCGTCCGCTCTACAATGAGCAGTTCTTC.

The rearrangement links TRBV20-1 to TRBJ1-1, with TRBD1 identical over 11 bases. After removal of 6 bases from V and 5 bases from J, the junction contained 8 bases not matched to a gene. This CDR3 comprises 14 residues. CDR1 and CDR2 from the germline V gene are DFQATT and SNEGSKA (reference sequence). Here the CDR3 reads CSALRGTGGTEAFF. CDR3 bases: TGCAGTGCCCTAAGGGGGACAGGGGGGACTGAAGCTTTCTTT.

This CDR3 reads CAISAGQGGGNTIYF. The CDR3 nucleotides read TGTGCCATCAGTGCCGGACAGGGGGGCGGAAACACCATATATTTT. The rearrangement uses TRBV10-3 and TRBJ1-3, with 10 bases matching TRBD1. Germline CDR1 is ENHRY and CDR2 is SYGVKD. There are 15 residues in the CDR3. V was clipped by 4 bases and J by 4 bases; unmatched bases: 4.

The chain is built from TRBV6-6 and TRBJ1-3; D not certain. The germline V gene encodes CDR1 MNHNY and CDR2 SVGAGI (reference sequence). The CDR3 runs 11 residues. The V end was cut by 7 bases, the J end by 0 bases, with 1 base between. For the CDR3, the DNA is TGTGCCAGCACCTCTGGAAACACCATATATTTT. Amino acid sequence: CASTSGNTIYF.

The gene calls are TRBV9 and TRBJ2-1, with D possibly matching TRBD2 (6 bases). CDR1 SGDLS and CDR2 YYNGEE come from the germline V gene. Trimming cost V 2 bases and J 10 bases, with 16 bases left between them. CDR3 length: 14 residues. The DNA of the CDR3 is TGTGCCAGCAGCGTCGGCGGGATCCCTTACGAGCAGTTCTTC. Protein product: CASSVGGIPYEQFF.

The chain joins TRBV20-1 to TRBJ1-6; 7 bases are shared with TRBD1. With V trimmed by 5 bases and J by 3 bases, 7 bases remained unmatched. The germline gives CDR1 DFQATT, CDR2 SNEGSKA (reference sequence). The CDR3 covers 15 residues. The CDR3 protein is CSAEGQAYYNSPLHF. In DNA form, the CDR3 reads TGCAGTGCTGAAGGACAGGCCTACTATAATTCACCCCTCCACTTT.